This T cell receptor (beta chain) was sequenced during a study of OX40 agonist ivuxolimab in advanced cancers. Across the whole study: Patients were treated with intravenous ivuxolimab, dosed at 0.01 to 10 mg/kg and infused every 2 weeks. From roughly 20 to 90 years was the age range, with a mean of roughly 59 years, and around 83% were male.

Prior autoimmune disease or systemic immunosuppression barred patients. With 5 bases clipped from V and 4 bases from J, the junction kept 12 bases outside the gene matches. Germline V gene sequence: CDR1 LGHNT, CDR2 FRNRAP. The CDR3 runs to 17 residues. Measured with immunoSEQ multiplex PCR; TCRdb has only the in-frame clones, and not every one. The sample lists under 90,000 clones, 83% occurring once. This TCR derives from an adult with an advanced solid tumor such as melanoma, head and neck, liver or kidney cancer. Specimen: CD4+ or CD8+ T cells sorted from blood, collected in a trial of the OX40 agonist ivuxolimab. The rearrangement joins TRBV12-5 to TRBJ1-3; 9 bases are shared with TRBD1. The chain's CDR3 is CASGTRGQGLRGNTIYF. DNA of the CDR3: TGTGCTAGTGGTACCCGGGGACAGGGCCTTCGGGGAAACACCATATATTTT.